These 24 T cell receptor beta chains were sequenced from one sample in a study of identical twins. TCRdb passed the 5' RACE reads through MiXCR, listing each CDR3 protein once. The sample records about 690,000 distinct CDR3 sequences, over 5% being singletons. The sequenced sample consisted of naive T cells sorted from blood. All receptors come from a man younger than 30 in good health.

This clonotype was detected many times. V is TRBV12-3 or TRBV12-4 and J is TRBJ1-3; unclear D gene. V dropped 7 bases and J dropped 0 bases, with 10 bases sitting between them. CDR3 length: 14 amino acids. The CDR3 loop is CASTRSISGNTIYF. The CDR3 bases are TGTGCCAGCACGAGAAGCATCTCTGGAAACACCATATATTTT.

This clonotype was counted a few times. The chain has TRBV5-6 and TRBJ2-1; TRBD2 matches at 8 bases. Trimming removed 3 bases from V and 1 base from J; junction bases left unmatched: 6. CDR3 length: 16 amino acids. Germline V gene data show CDR1 as SGHDT and CDR2 as YYEEEE. CDR3 amino acids: CASSYRSGESYNEQFF. In nucleotides, the CDR3 is TGTGCCAGCAGCTACCGTAGCGGGGAATCCTACAATGAGCAGTTCTTC.

V gene TRBV30 combines with J gene TRBJ1-1; D gene unclear. Trimming cost V 0 bases and J 0 bases, with 8 bases left between them. Germline lookup yields CDR1 GTSNPN and CDR2 SVGIG (reference sequence). The CDR3 spans 14 residues. The CDR3 nucleotides read TGTGCCTGGAGTGTCTGGTCAATGAACACTGAAGCTTTCTTT. Translated: CAWSVWSMNTEAFF. Full variable domain (remainder filled in from reference TRBV30 and TRBJ1-1): SQTIHQWPATLVQPVGSPLSLECTVEGTSNPNLYWYRQAAGRGLQLLFYSVGIGQISSEVPQNLSASRPQDRQFILSSKKLLLSDSGFYLCAWSVWSMNTEAFFGQGTRLTVV.

This clonotype was seen only a few times. The V gene is TRBV2, the J gene TRBJ2-7, with D perhaps matching TRBD1 (5 bases). Per germline, CDR1 SNHLY and CDR2 FYNNEI. The CDR3 is made up of 12 amino acids. Trimming cost V 4 bases and J 3 bases, with 7 bases left between them. CDR3 protein: CASSGTYYEQYF. CDR3 bases: TGTGCCAGCAGTGGGACATACTACGAGCAGTACTTC.

At least ten counts were recorded for this clonotype. This sequence joins TRBV15 and TRBJ2-5, with 12 bases fitting TRBD1. V was pared by 2 bases and J by 5 bases, with 6 bases of the junction left unmatched. Germline-derived CDR1 and CDR2 are LNHNV and YYDKDF (reference sequence). This CDR3 comprises 16 residues. The CDR3 region has the DNA TGTGCCACCAGCAGAAGGGACAGGGGGCCTTGGGAGACCCAGTACTTC. Translation gives CATSRRDRGPWETQYF.

This clonotype showed up many times. The chain joins TRBV7-2 to TRBJ2-1, with 7 nucleotides matching TRBD2. With 0 bases clipped from V and 8 bases from J, the junction kept 4 bases outside the gene matches. Germline assignment: CDR1 SGHTA and CDR2 FQGNSA. CDR3 length equals 14 residues. CDR3 bases: TGTGCCAGCAGCTTAGCGGGAGGGCCCGATGAGCAGTTCTTC. This translates into CASSLAGGPDEQFF.

In this sample, this clonotype turned up many times. The chain links TRBV2 to TRBJ2-1, with unresolved D. The length of the CDR3 is 16 residues. Germline V gene sequence: CDR1 SNHLY, CDR2 FYNNEI. The germline V and J ends were trimmed by 4 bases and 0 bases, with 13 bases remaining between them. DNA of the CDR3: TGTGCCAGCAGTGGTTTTTTGAGGAGCTCCTACAATGAGCAGTTCTTC. As protein: CASSGFLRSSYNEQFF.

The chain couples TRBV5-4 to TRBJ2-1; no clear D. The CDR3 spans 16 residues. CDR1 is SGHNT, CDR2 YYREEE, per germline (reference sequence). Between the trimmed V and J ends, which lost 2 bases and 0 bases, there was a span of 12 bases. The CDR3 DNA follows: TGTGCCAGCAGCTTAGGAATGAGGAGCTCCTACAATGAGCAGTTCTTC. It specifies CASSLGMRSSYNEQFF. Full variable domain (rest looked up from reference TRBV5-4 and TRBJ2-1): ETGVTQSPTHLIKTRGQQVTLRCSSQSGHNTVSWYQQALGQGPQFIFQYYREEENGRGNFPPRFSGLQFPNYSSELNVNALELDDSALYLCASSLGMRSSYNEQFFGPGTRLTVL.

The rearrangement uses TRBV9 and TRBJ2-7; D may correspond to TRBD1 or TRBD2 (6 bases each). The CDR3 has 13 amino acids. Trimming left V 3 bases short and J 2 bases short, with 9 bases between. The germline gives CDR1 SGDLS, CDR2 YYNGEE. The CDR3 protein is CASSGGGPYEQYF. The CDR3 nucleotides are TGTGCCAGCAGCGGAGGGGGGCCCTACGAGCAGTACTTC.

This clonotype was detected many times. The V gene is TRBV11-2, the J gene TRBJ2-7; maybe TRBD2 (6 bases). Germline-derived CDR1 and CDR2 are SGHAT and FQNNGV. This CDR3 is built from 13 residues. V lost 1 base and J 3 bases, leaving 7 bases between the germline ends. CDR3 loop: CASSLGDFYEQYV. In DNA form, the CDR3 reads TGTGCCAGCAGCTTAGGGGACTTCTACGAGCAGTACGTC.

This clonotype was found many times. The rearrangement uses TRBV20-1 and TRBJ2-7, with a possible D match to TRBD2 (6 bases). Germline V lookup: CDR1 DFQATT, CDR2 SNEGSKA (reference sequence). The V end was cut by 6 bases, the J end by 4 bases, with 13 bases between. The CDR3 is 12 amino acids. CDR3 in DNA: TGCAGTGCGAGCAAGGAGGGGTACGAGCAGTACGTC. Its protein product is CSASKEGYEQYV.

This clonotype was counted ten times or more. This chain joins TRBV4-1 and TRBJ2-1; 9 bases agree with TRBD1. Germline CDR1 MGHRA, CDR2 YSYEKL. The CDR3 is 15 residues long. Losses at the gene ends were 1 base for V and 8 bases for J; bases not matched to a gene: 6. CDR3 DNA sequence: TGCGCCAGCAGCCAAGGCAACAGGGGGCTTGATGAGCAGTTCTTC. Protein product: CASSQGNRGLDEQFF.

The V gene is TRBV24-1, the J gene TRBJ2-3; D is uncertain. The germline V gene has CDR1 KGHDR and CDR2 SFDVKD. The CDR3 has 16 residues. With 1 base removed from V and 1 base from J, the gap between germline ends came to 11 bases. CDR3 loop: CATSDFPDGGTDTQYF. The CDR3 nucleotides read TGTGCCACCAGTGATTTTCCCGATGGAGGCACAGATACGCAGTATTTT.

This clonotype was observed at least ten times. V is TRBV4-3 and J is TRBJ1-5; D call uncertain. The CDR3 sequence is 15 residues long. The germline V and J ends were trimmed by 1 base and 4 bases, with 11 bases remaining between them. The germline V gene encodes CDR1 LGHNA and CDR2 YSLEER. This CDR3 reads CASSQGLGLNQPQHF. In DNA, the CDR3 is TGCGCCAGCAGCCAAGGTTTAGGTCTTAATCAGCCCCAGCATTTT.

This clonotype was observed a handful of times. The J gene is TRBJ2-5, the V gene TRBV29-1; D perhaps matches TRBD2 (5 bases). V gave up 8 bases and J gave up 5 bases, with 15 bases separating them. The CDR3 sequence is 12 residues long. Germline V lookup: CDR1 SQVTM, CDR2 ANQGSEA. CDR3 DNA: TGCAGCTTGCTGGGGAGAGGGGAGACCCAGTACTTC. Translating gives CSLLGRGETQYF.

The chain combines TRBV7-2 with TRBJ2-7; 9 bases map to TRBD1. CDR1 SGHTA and CDR2 FQGNSA come from the germline V gene. The CDR3 covers 14 residues. The J segment lost 4 bases and the V segment lost 5 bases, leaving 6 bases of the junction unmatched. The CDR3 DNA follows: TGTGCCAGCAGCACGGACAGGGGAGGATACGAGCAGTACGTC. Encoded protein: CASSTDRGGYEQYV.

The chain joins TRBV18 to TRBJ2-7; no definite D call. The V end was cut by 4 bases, the J end by 2 bases, with 12 bases between. The CDR3 sequence is 14 residues long. Germline CDR1 is KGHSH and CDR2 is LQKENI. The CDR3 loop is CASSHGLHPYEQYF. As DNA, the CDR3 is TGTGCCAGCTCACATGGGCTTCATCCCTACGAGCAGTACTTC.

This clonotype was counted only a few times. V usage is TRBV20-1 and J usage is TRBJ2-5; D unclear. Germline V lookup: CDR1 DFQATT, CDR2 SNEGSKA (reference sequence). The V and J ends lost 7 bases and 5 bases respectively, with 26 bases between them. The CDR3 runs to 16 residues. Here the CDR3 DNA reads TGCAGTGTTCAACCGACTGGTTCCCCTTCCTGGGAGACCCAGTACTTC. This sequence encodes CSVQPTGSPSWETQYF.

This clonotype appeared many times. The chain is built from TRBV21-1 and TRBJ2-6. TRBV21-1 is a pseudogene. The CDR3 extends over 17 amino acids. CDR3 sequence reads: CASSKDRKDSGANVLTF. For the CDR3, the DNA is TGTGCCAGCAGCAAAGATCGGAAGGACTCTGGGGCCAACGTCCTGACTTTC.

The chain joins TRBV7-3 to TRBJ2-2, with 13 bases lining up with TRBD2. Germline V gene sequence: CDR1 SGHTA, CDR2 FQGTGA. V lost 6 bases, J lost 5 bases, and 0 bases stayed unmatched. The CDR3 extends over 14 amino acids. CDR3 in amino acids: CASRTSGRTGELFF. CDR3 DNA sequence: TGTGCCAGCAGGACTAGCGGGAGGACCGGGGAGCTGTTTTTT.

The chain combines TRBV29-1 with TRBJ1-2, with TRBD1 as a possible D gene (6 bases). This CDR3 spans 12 amino acids. Trimming cost V 7 bases and J 7 bases, with 16 bases left between them. Germline loops: CDR1 SQVTM, CDR2 ANQGSEA. The CDR3: CSAEGGVLGYTF. CDR3 DNA: TGCAGCGCCGAGGGGGGGGTGCTTGGCTACACCTTC.

A few counts support this clonotype. The chain has TRBV30 and TRBJ2-3, with 7 bases fitting TRBD1. CDR3 length equals 14 residues. V gave up 3 bases and J gave up 2 bases; unmatched junction bases: 5. Germline V gene sequence: CDR1 GTSNPN, CDR2 SVGIG (reference sequence). In nucleotides, the CDR3 is TGTGCCTGGAGGGGGGACAGCCCCACAGATACGCAGTATTTT. Amino acid sequence: CAWRGDSPTDTQYF.

In its sample, this clonotype was seen many times. The V gene is TRBV6-1, the J gene TRBJ2-7; D is tentatively TRBD1 or TRBD2 (5 bases each). The CDR3 length is 13 residues. The V and J ends lost 8 bases and 5 bases respectively, with 16 bases between them. The germline V gene encodes CDR1 MNHNS and CDR2 SASEGT. The CDR3 DNA reads TGTGCCAGCGCGGTCGTGAGGGGAAACGAGCAGTACGTC. Encoded protein: CASAVVRGNEQYV.

The chain couples TRBV7-6 to TRBJ2-5; no reliable D call. Trimming took off 3 bases at V and 3 bases at J, with 8 bases between the two ends. This CDR3 region has 13 residues. CDR1 and CDR2 from the germline V gene are SGHVS and FNYEAQ. CDR3 coding DNA: TGTGCCAGCAGCTTTGTACTAAAAGAGACCCAGTACTTC. This sequence encodes CASSFVLKETQYF.